The 8 T cell receptor beta chains presented below share a single source sample, sequenced in a study of T cell responses to AZD1222 COVID-19 vaccine. Libraries were prepared by immunoSEQ multiplex PCR; TCRdb keeps only in-frame clonotypes and omits some of them. The table lists 110,000 to 150,000 clones, 92% of them singletons, with more than 3% in the top ten. Sequencing was performed on peripheral blood, taken on day 0 of AZD1222 vaccination. The source of these receptors is an adult in good health.

This CDR3 is CASSLVGGYGNQPQHF. The CDR3 DNA follows: TGTGCCAGCAGCTTAGTCGGGGGATATGGCAATCAGCCCCAGCATTTT. The J gene is TRBJ1-5, the V gene TRBV7-2; tentative D call: TRBD1 (5 bases). There are 16 residues in the CDR3. Trimming cost V 1 base and J 2 bases, with 12 bases left between them. Germline CDR1 reads SGHTA; CDR2 reads FQGNSA. Supplemented by reference TRBV7-2 and TRBJ1-5, the full variable domain reads GAGVSQSPSNKVTEKGKDVELRCDPISGHTALYWYRQSLGQGLEFLIYFQGNSAPDKSGLPSDRFSAERTGGSVSTLTIQRTQQEDSAVYLCASSLVGGYGNQPQHFGDGTRLSIL.

V and J are TRBV7-8 and TRBJ2-2, with 8 bases identical to TRBD2. This CDR3 is built from 16 residues. The junction had 11 bases not matched to a gene; V was cut back by 6 bases and J by 5 bases. Germline lookup yields CDR1 SGHVS and CDR2 FQNEAQ. The CDR3 is CASSYASGRGTGELFF. The CDR3 DNA is TGTGCCAGCAGTTATGCCAGCGGGAGAGGGACCGGGGAGCTGTTTTTT.

The chain joins TRBV27 to TRBJ1-2, with D perhaps matching TRBD1 (5 bases). Germline CDR1 reads MNHEY; CDR2 reads SMNVEV (reference sequence). Trimming cost V 8 bases and J 4 bases, with 14 bases left between them. This CDR3 region has 13 residues. Here the CDR3 DNA reads TGTGCCAGCGGCCCAGGGCTTGCCTATGGCTACACCTTC. Its protein product is CASGPGLAYGYTF.

The chain has TRBV3-1 (or the pseudogene TRBV3-2) and TRBJ2-3; 13 nucleotides line up with TRBD2. Per germline, CDR1 LGHDT and CDR2 YNNKEL (reference sequence). The V segment lost 3 bases and the J segment 8 bases; nucleotides outside the gene matches: 5. The CDR3 extends over 15 amino acids. The CDR3 DNA is TGTGCCAGCAGCCATCGAACTAGCGGGAGGGGTACGCAGTATTTT. This gives the protein CASSHRTSGRGTQYF.

The chain recombines TRBV6-5 with TRBJ2-7; D possibly uses TRBD1 or TRBD2 (5 bases each). Germline lookup yields CDR1 MNHEY and CDR2 SVGAGI. The CDR3 is made up of 14 amino acids. V was shortened by 3 bases and J by 7 bases, with 16 bases between the two germline ends. In DNA, the CDR3 is TGTGCCAGCAGTTATGGGGGAACAGCTGGAGAGCAGTACTTC. Protein: CASSYGGTAGEQYF.

Here the CDR3 DNA reads TGTGCCAGTCAAACAGGGGTTGGAAACACCATATATTTT. It translates to CASQTGVGNTIYF. The chain recombines TRBV19 with TRBJ1-3, with 7 bases aligning to TRBD1. The CDR3 totals 13 residues. V trimming: 8 bases; J trimming: 3 bases; junction bases outside the gene matches: 4. Germline loops: CDR1 LNHDA, CDR2 SQIVND (reference sequence).

V gene TRBV12-5 combines with J gene TRBJ1-3, with no clear D. The CDR3 has 14 amino acids. Trimming removed 2 bases at V and 2 bases at J, with 7 bases between. Germline values: CDR1 LGHNT, CDR2 FRNRAP. CDR3 loop: CASGLIRPGNTIYF. CDR3 nucleotides: TGTGCTAGTGGTTTGATCAGGCCTGGAAACACCATATATTTT.

This chain joins TRBV2 and TRBJ1-5; D gene uncertain. This CDR3 has 14 residues. Trimming removed 4 bases from V and 4 bases from J, with 11 bases in between. The germline gives CDR1 SNHLY, CDR2 FYNNEI. CDR3 sequence: CASSADQINQPQHF. The CDR3 DNA is TGTGCCAGCAGTGCGGATCAAATTAATCAGCCCCAGCATTTT.